The TCR beta chain described here comes from a study of cytomegalovirus exposure and HLA in healthy donors. General study findings and limits: Most TCR sequences were seen very rarely across donors, but some public TCRs occurred in many. The study listed some 160 cytomegalovirus-associated TCR beta chains. With high specificity and sensitivity, the classifier reportedly diagnosed cytomegalovirus status. The TCR clusters that emerged in the first cohort tended, a later analysis found, to co-occur in the 110 or so validation repertoires.

Generated by immunoSEQ multiplex PCR, the TCRdb table keeps only in-frame clones and is missing some. Among around 170,000 clones listed, about 85% were seen once. Trimming at V came to 0 bases and at J to 4 bases, leaving 7 bases not matched to a gene. Germline V gene data show CDR1 as SGHRS and CDR2 as YFSETQ. This CDR3 contains 15 residues. In regard to this clone: Its target is unknown.

The rearrangement uses TRBV5-1 and TRBJ2-7, with 7 bases matching TRBD1. The origin of this receptor is a man between 18 and 29 years old in good health and CMV-seropositive. Source material: PBMCs. The CDR3, as DNA: TGCGCCAGCAGCTTGGTCAGGGGGACACAATACGAGCAGTACTTC. It is translated as CASSLVRGTQYEQYF.